This is a list of T cell receptor beta chains from one sample in a study of blood T cell repertoires in COVID-19. Some clones are missing from TCRdb's copy, which holds only in-frame ones; the method was immunoSEQ multiplex PCR. The sample contains fewer than 130,000 clones, 65% to 90% of which appear only once. The sample comprised peripheral blood. All receptors come from an older woman with acute or convalescent COVID-19. CDR3s include the opening cysteine and the closing phenylalanine or tryptophan. Fields, in order: CDR3 protein, CDR3 DNA, J gene, V gene, D gene, clone size. The D gene is left open where the match is weak. Size is omitted from some rows. Given values are once, few, many or a class for expanded clones.

CDR3: CATSKGLTGELFF; DNA: TGTGCCACCAGTAAGGGGTTAACCGGGGAGCTGTTTTTT; J: TRBJ2-2; V: TRBV24-1; D: NA; size: NA
CDR3: CASSQQEGDEKLFF; DNA: TGTGCCAGCAGTCAGCAGGAGGGTGATGAAAAACTGTTTTTT; J: TRBJ1-4; V: TRBV5-4; D: NA; size: NA
CDR3: CASSLDRDYNEQFF; DNA: TGTGCCAGCAGCCTGGACCGGGACTACAATGAGCAGTTCTTC; J: TRBJ2-1; V: TRBV7-2; D: NA; size: NA
CDR3: CASSAAGGTTDTQYF; DNA: TGTGCCAGCAGTGCAGCGGGGGGGACCACAGATACGCAGTATTTT; J: TRBJ2-3; V: TRBV6-1; D: TRBD2; size: many
CDR3: CASSPPTGQGYNEQFF; DNA: TGTGCCAGCAGCCCCCCTACGGGACAGGGGTACAATGAGCAGTTCTTC; J: TRBJ2-1; V: TRBV9; D: TRBD1; size: NA
CDR3: CASSILQDLATEAFF; DNA: TGTGCCAGCAGTATCCTACAGGACCTGGCGACTGAAGCTTTCTTT; J: TRBJ1-1; V: TRBV9; D: NA; size: few
CDR3: CATRGEETGGASYNEQFF; DNA: TGTGCCACCAGGGGGGAAGAGACAGGGGGCGCTTCCTACAATGAGCAGTTCTTC; J: TRBJ2-1; V: TRBV24-1; D: TRBD1; size: NA
CDR3: CATVGGQTGELFF; DNA: TGTGCCACCGTGGGGGGGCAGACCGGGGAGCTGTTTTTT; J: TRBJ2-2; V: TRBV24-1; D: NA; size: NA
CDR3: CASSPNPGRGSGEKLFF; DNA: TGTGCCAGCAGCCCCAACCCCGGTCGGGGATCGGGTGAAAAACTGTTTTTT; J: TRBJ1-4; V: TRBV5-4; D: NA; size: once
CDR3: CATRAGTGDTDTQYF; DNA: TGTGCCACCAGAGCCGGGACAGGGGACACAGATACGCAGTATTTT; J: TRBJ2-3; V: TRBV24-1; D: TRBD1; size: NA
CDR3: CASSLYPGRGDTEAFF; DNA: TGTGCCAGCAGTTTATACCCGGGCAGGGGTGACACTGAAGCTTTCTTT; J: TRBJ1-1; V: TRBV28; D: NA; size: NA
CDR3: CASRILGQSTEEQYF; DNA: TGTGCCAGCAGGATACTGGGACAGTCCACTGAGGAGCAGTACTTC; J: TRBJ2-7; V: TRBV6-5; D: TRBD1; size: NA
CDR3: CASSYGFRGAGEAFF; DNA: TGTGCCAGCAGTTACGGGTTCCGGGGGGCCGGTGAAGCTTTCTTT; J: TRBJ1-1; V: TRBV6-5; D: NA; size: NA
CDR3: CASPKAPGDVDGAPEAFF; DNA: TGTGCCAGCCCTAAAGCGCCAGGGGACGTAGATGGGGCCCCTGAAGCTTTCTTT; J: TRBJ1-1; V: TRBV28; D: NA; size: NA
CDR3: CASPQGQDYGYTF; DNA: TGTGCCAGTCCCCAAGGACAGGACTATGGCTACACCTTC; J: TRBJ1-2; V: TRBV5-8; D: TRBD1; size: NA
CDR3: CASSLGLDTGELFF; DNA: TGTGCTAGCAGCTTAGGTTTAGACACCGGGGAGCTGTTTTTT; J: TRBJ2-2; V: TRBV7-7; D: NA; size: NA
CDR3: CASSLAVVQVGTGELFF; DNA: TGCGCCAGCAGCTTGGCCGTAGTGCAGGTCGGAACCGGGGAGCTGTTTTTT; J: TRBJ2-2; V: TRBV5-1; D: NA; size: NA
CDR3: CASSLARGSSYNEQFF; DNA: TGTGCCAGCAGCTTAGCACGGGGGAGCTCCTACAATGAGCAGTTCTTC; J: TRBJ2-1; V: TRBV7-2; D: NA; size: NA
CDR3: CASSSTGSYNEQFF; DNA: TGTGCCAGCAGCTCCACAGGCTCCTACAATGAGCAGTTCTTC; J: TRBJ2-1; V: TRBV5-4; D: NA; size: once
CDR3: CASSGPTGNSPLHF; DNA: TGCGCCAGCAGCGGTCCCACAGGGAATTCACCCCTCCACTTT; J: TRBJ1-6; V: TRBV4-1; D: NA; size: NA
CDR3: CASSEARPLIQTPLHF; DNA: TGTGCCAGCAGTGAAGCCCGTCCATTAATTCAGACACCCCTCCACTTT; J: TRBJ1-6; V: TRBV2; D: NA; size: NA
CDR3: CAISDTSLAGGLGTQYF; DNA: TGTGCCATCAGTGATACTTCTTTGGCGGGGGGGCTGGGTACGCAGTATTTT; J: TRBJ2-3; V: TRBV10-3; D: TRBD2; size: NA
CDR3: CSASRSGGGDTQYF; DNA: TGCAGTGCTAGTAGATCGGGGGGAGGAGATACGCAGTATTTT; J: TRBJ2-3; V: TRBV20-1; D: TRBD2; size: NA
CDR3: CASSLVSQVGYTF; DNA: TGTGCCAGCAGCTTAGTTTCCCAGGTTGGCTACACCTTC; J: TRBJ1-2; V: TRBV11-1; D: NA; size: NA
CDR3: CASSVAPTNEKLFF; DNA: TGTGCCAGCAGTGTCGCGCCAACTAATGAAAAACTGTTTTTT; J: TRBJ1-4; V: TRBV27; D: NA; size: few
CDR3: CASSALGQGVGETQYF; DNA: TGTGCCAGCAGTGCGCTTGGCCAGGGGGTGGGAGAGACCCAGTACTTC; J: TRBJ2-5; V: TRBV2; D: TRBD1; size: NA
CDR3: CASSYRGAGVTGELFF; DNA: TGTGCCAGCAGTTACCGGGGAGCGGGGGTCACGGGGGAGCTGTTTTTT; J: TRBJ2-2; V: TRBV6-2/TRBV6-3; D: TRBD2; size: NA
CDR3: CASSQDHNEVQPQHF; DNA: TGCGCCAGCAGCCAAGATCACAACGAAGTCCAGCCCCAGCATTTT; J: TRBJ1-5; V: TRBV4-1; D: NA; size: few
CDR3: CASSVDRGDYGYTF; DNA: TGTGCCAGCAGCGTGGACAGGGGGGACTATGGCTACACCTTC; J: TRBJ1-2; V: TRBV5-5; D: TRBD1; size: NA
CDR3: CASSQSISVNTEAFF; DNA: TGCGCCAGCAGCCAATCAATATCAGTGAACACTGAAGCTTTCTTT; J: TRBJ1-1; V: TRBV4-3; D: NA; size: NA
CDR3: CASSPTGSRQPQHF; DNA: TGTGCCAGCAGCCCGACAGGTTCTAGGCAGCCCCAGCATTTT; J: TRBJ1-5; V: TRBV28; D: NA; size: NA
CDR3: CSASTSYGYTF; DNA: TGCAGTGCTAGCACCAGCTATGGCTACACCTTC; J: TRBJ1-2; V: TRBV20-1; D: NA; size: NA
CDR3: CASRPRTGGNQPQHF; DNA: TGTGCCAGCCGGCCTCGGACAGGAGGCAATCAGCCCCAGCATTTT; J: TRBJ1-5; V: TRBV19; D: TRBD1; size: NA
CDR3: CASSLGRDNSPLHF; DNA: TGTGCCAGCAGCTTAGGGCGGGATAATTCACCCCTCCACTTT; J: TRBJ1-6; V: TRBV11-3; D: NA; size: few
CDR3: CASSPGQNYGYTF; DNA: TGCGCCAGCAGCCCGGGACAGAACTATGGCTACACCTTC; J: TRBJ1-2; V: TRBV5-1; D: TRBD1; size: NA
CDR3: CASSYPGGGNQPQHF; DNA: TGTGCCAGCAGTTACCCTGGGGGGGGCAATCAGCCCCAGCATTTT; J: TRBJ1-5; V: TRBV6-6; D: NA; size: NA
CDR3: CASSIWGTPTDTQYF; DNA: TGTGCCAGTAGTATATGGGGCACCCCCACAGATACGCAGTATTTT; J: TRBJ2-3; V: TRBV19; D: NA; size: NA
CDR3: CASSEGLGDKKAFF; DNA: TGTGCCAGCAGTGAAGGTTTGGGGGACAAAAAAGCTTTCTTT; J: TRBJ1-1; V: TRBV6-1; D: NA; size: NA
CDR3: CSVANRVDYEQYF; DNA: TGCAGCGTGGCTAACAGGGTAGACTACGAGCAGTACTTC; J: TRBJ2-7; V: TRBV29-1; D: NA; size: NA
CDR3: CASSVSGIQETQYF; DNA: TGTGCCAGCAGCGTCAGCGGAATCCAAGAGACCCAGTACTTC; J: TRBJ2-5; V: TRBV7-3; D: NA; size: NA
CDR3: CASKRGQNTGELFF; DNA: TGTGCCAGCAAAAGGGGGCAGAACACCGGGGAGCTGTTTTTT; J: TRBJ2-2; V: TRBV9; D: TRBD1; size: NA
CDR3: CASSFGTLEQFF; DNA: TGTGCCAGCAGCTTCGGGACACTTGAGCAGTTCTTC; J: TRBJ2-1; V: TRBV5-6; D: NA; size: NA